This T cell receptor (beta chain) stems from a study of OX40 agonist ivuxolimab in advanced cancers. Turning to the study itself: Given to patients was ivuxolimab, an agonistic anti-OX40 (CD134) antibody. Study-wide results and limits: In general, CD8+ T cells held more expanded clones than CD4+ did, on average.

Clones were sequenced by immunoSEQ multiplex PCR, and TCRdb holds only the in-frame ones, with some missing. In the table there are under 90,000 clones, roughly 93% of which are singletons. Germline V gives CDR1 MDHEN, CDR2 SYDVKM. The CDR3 runs to 12 residues. Trimming took 7 bases from V and 2 from J, leaving 6 bases between them. Worth noting for this clone: The antigen is unknown.

The sequence derives from an adult with an advanced solid tumor such as melanoma, head and neck, liver or kidney cancer. The chain recombines TRBV28 with TRBJ2-1; no definite D call. Sequencing was performed on CD4+ or CD8+ T cells sorted from blood, taken in a trial of the OX40 agonist ivuxolimab. CDR3 coding DNA: TGTGCCAGCAACAATCCCTACAATGAGCAGTTCTTC. Translating it yields CASNNPYNEQFF. Variable domain in full (rest from reference TRBV28 and TRBJ2-1): DVKVTQSSRYLVKRTGEKVFLECVQDMDHENMFWYRQDPGLGLRLIYFSYDVKMKEKGDIPEGYSVSREKKERFSLILESASTNQTSMYLCASNNPYNEQFFGPGTRLTVL.